These 10 T cell receptor beta chains share one sample of origin, sequenced in a study of T-cell memory formation after mild COVID-19. TCRdb used MiXCR to reprocess the 5' RACE reads, holding one entry per CDR3 protein. The sample includes under 200,000 distinct CDR3 sequences, 13% of them seen just once. Sequences were obtained from PBMCs or a T cell subset sorted from them (not recorded which). The source of these receptors is a man younger than 35 who had mild COVID-19 (a few samples of this study predate the infection). Cell type and time point are not known.

This clonotype has just a few counts. The V and J genes are TRBV7-7 and TRBJ2-7; D may be TRBD2 (7 bases). V was cut by 4 bases and J by 0 bases, with 13 bases left in between. The CDR3 is 15 amino acids. Germline-derived CDR1 and CDR2 are SSHAT and FNYEAQ (reference sequence). The CDR3 reads CASSSGRGSSYEQYF. CDR3 coding DNA: TGTGCCAGCAGCTCGGGGAGGGGGAGCTCCTACGAGCAGTACTTC.

J is TRBJ2-4 and V is TRBV7-2, with 7 bases matching TRBD1. CDR1 is SGHTA and CDR2 is FQGNSA in the germline V gene. J was trimmed by 3 bases and V by 5 bases; bases with no gene match: 7. This CDR3 comprises 15 residues. The CDR3 sequence: CASSLQGPGKNIQYF. The CDR3 bases are TGTGCCAGCAGCCTACAGGGGCCGGGCAAAAACATTCAGTACTTC.

There are a few counts of this clonotype. This sequence joins TRBV7-2 and TRBJ1-1, with D perhaps TRBD1 (6 bases). V was cut by 5 bases and J by 12 bases, with 13 bases left in between. The CDR3 covers 11 residues. The germline V gene has CDR1 SGHTA and CDR2 FQGNSA. Here the CDR3 DNA reads TGTGCCAGCAGCGATACAGGGTGGACTTTCTTT. Translated, it gives CASSDTGWTFF.

The rearrangement uses TRBV5-1 and TRBJ1-1; D is unclear. V lost 0 bases and J 3 bases, leaving 12 bases between the germline ends. The V gene's germline CDR1 is SGHRS and CDR2 YFSETQ. This CDR3 has 15 amino acids. CDR3 sequence reads: CASSLEPGWDTEAFF. The CDR3 DNA reads as TGCGCCAGCAGCTTGGAGCCGGGTTGGGACACTGAAGCTTTCTTT.

A few counts support this clonotype. The chain has TRBV6-2 or TRBV6-3 and TRBJ2-3; D is unclear. The germline V and J ends were trimmed by 2 bases and 3 bases, with 9 bases remaining between them. Germline V gene data show CDR1 as MNHEY and CDR2 as SVGEGT. CDR3 length: 14 amino acids. The DNA for the CDR3 is TGTGCCAGCAGTTACCGGGTTTGGACAGATACGCAGTATTTT. It codes for CASSYRVWTDTQYF.

The chain is built from TRBV12-3 or TRBV12-4 and TRBJ2-7; TRBD2 agrees at 11 bases. The CDR3 length is 14 residues. V was pared by 6 bases and J by 3 bases, with 4 bases of the junction left unmatched. The CDR3 nucleotides read TGTGCCAGCAGGGGGACTAGCGGACACTACGAGCAGTACTTC. Protein product: CASRGTSGHYEQYF.

A few counts support this clonotype. The V gene is TRBV7-2, the J gene TRBJ2-1; 9 nucleotides align to TRBD2. With V trimmed by 2 bases and J by 0 bases, 8 bases remained unmatched. Germline assignment: CDR1 SGHTA and CDR2 FQGNSA. The CDR3 has 18 amino acids. The CDR3 coding sequence is TGTGCCAGCAGCTTACGGGAGCGGGGGGTCACCTCCTACAATGAGCAGTTCTTC. Protein sequence: CASSLRERGVTSYNEQFF.

The J gene is TRBJ1-5, the V gene TRBV24-1, with 7 nucleotides matching TRBD1. This CDR3 is built from 16 residues. Germline V gene sequence: CDR1 KGHDR, CDR2 SFDVKD. Trimming took 3 bases from V and 7 from J; bases not matched to a gene: 11. CDR3: CATSDGGRGLEQPQHF. CDR3 DNA sequence: TGTGCCACCAGTGATGGGGGCAGGGGGTTGGAACAGCCCCAGCATTTT.

Comments on this clonotype: A much larger clonotype is one base distant, so this may be a read error. J is TRBJ1-2 and V is TRBV20-1; D might be TRBD1 (6 bases). V lost 6 bases and J lost 0, with 20 bases in between. In germline, CDR1 is DFQATT, CDR2 SNEGSKA (reference sequence). There are 16 residues in the CDR3. The CDR3 DNA sequence: TGCAGTGCCCGTCCCGTGACAGGCCCAGCTAACTATGGCTACACCTTC. It translates to CSARPVTGPANYGYTF.

This clonotype was seen a handful of times. The rearrangement joins TRBV24-1 to TRBJ1-4; D is perhaps TRBD1 (5 bases). V was pared by 4 bases and J by 8 bases, with 16 bases between. CDR1 and CDR2 (germline): KGHDR, SFDVKD. CDR3 size: 15 residues. The CDR3 loop is CATSDPGTGGEKLFF. DNA of the CDR3: TGTGCCACCAGTGACCCCGGGACGGGAGGGGAAAAACTGTTTTTT.